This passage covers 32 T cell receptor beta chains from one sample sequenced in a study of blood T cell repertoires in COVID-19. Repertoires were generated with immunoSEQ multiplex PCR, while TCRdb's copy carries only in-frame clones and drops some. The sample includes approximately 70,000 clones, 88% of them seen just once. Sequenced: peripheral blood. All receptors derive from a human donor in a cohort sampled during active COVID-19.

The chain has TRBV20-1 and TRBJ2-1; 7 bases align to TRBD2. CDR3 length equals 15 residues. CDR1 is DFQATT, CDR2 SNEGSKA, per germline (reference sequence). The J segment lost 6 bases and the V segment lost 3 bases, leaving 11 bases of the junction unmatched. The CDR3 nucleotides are TGCAGTGCTAGTTCAGGCGGGAGTTGGGTCAATGAGCAGTTCTTC. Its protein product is CSASSGGSWVNEQFF.

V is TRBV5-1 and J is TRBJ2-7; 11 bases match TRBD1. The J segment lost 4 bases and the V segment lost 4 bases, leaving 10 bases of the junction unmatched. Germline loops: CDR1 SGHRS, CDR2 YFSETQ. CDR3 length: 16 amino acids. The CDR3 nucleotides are TGCGCCAGCAGCCCCAGGACAGGGGGCCTGAATTACGAGCAGTACGTC. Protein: CASSPRTGGLNYEQYV.

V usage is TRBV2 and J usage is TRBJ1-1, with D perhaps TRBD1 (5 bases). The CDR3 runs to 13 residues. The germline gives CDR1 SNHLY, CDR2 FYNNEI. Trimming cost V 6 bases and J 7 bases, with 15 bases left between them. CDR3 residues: CASRQGGAGEAFF. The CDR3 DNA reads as TGTGCCAGCAGGCAGGGTGGGGCAGGTGAAGCTTTCTTT.

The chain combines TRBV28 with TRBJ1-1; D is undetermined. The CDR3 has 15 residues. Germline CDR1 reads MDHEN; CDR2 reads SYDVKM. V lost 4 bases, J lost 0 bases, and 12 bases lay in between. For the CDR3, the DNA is TGTGCCAGCAGTTACCGATCAGCGATGAACACTGAAGCTTTCTTT. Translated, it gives CASSYRSAMNTEAFF.

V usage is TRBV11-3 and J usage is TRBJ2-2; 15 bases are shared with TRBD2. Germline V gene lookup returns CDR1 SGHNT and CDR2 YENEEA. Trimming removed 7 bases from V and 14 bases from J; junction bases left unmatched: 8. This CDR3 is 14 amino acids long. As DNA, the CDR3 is TGTGCCAGCAACCCAGGACTAGCGGGAGGGCTACTGTTTTTT. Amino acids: CASNPGLAGGLLFF.

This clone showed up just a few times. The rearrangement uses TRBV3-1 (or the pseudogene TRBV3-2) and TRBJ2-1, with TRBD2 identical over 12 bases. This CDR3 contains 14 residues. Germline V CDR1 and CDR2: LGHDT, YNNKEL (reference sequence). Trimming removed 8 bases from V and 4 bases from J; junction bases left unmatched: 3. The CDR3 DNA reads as TGTGCCAGCTCGACTAGCGGGGGTTACAATGAGCAGTTCTTC. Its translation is CASSTSGGYNEQFF.

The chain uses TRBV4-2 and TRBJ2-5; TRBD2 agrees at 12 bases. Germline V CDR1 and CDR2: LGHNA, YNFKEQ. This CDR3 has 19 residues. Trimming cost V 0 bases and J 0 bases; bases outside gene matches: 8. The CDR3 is CASSQDKLAGGTYQETQYF. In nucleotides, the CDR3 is TGTGCCAGCAGCCAAGATAAACTAGCGGGAGGCACGTACCAAGAGACCCAGTACTTC.

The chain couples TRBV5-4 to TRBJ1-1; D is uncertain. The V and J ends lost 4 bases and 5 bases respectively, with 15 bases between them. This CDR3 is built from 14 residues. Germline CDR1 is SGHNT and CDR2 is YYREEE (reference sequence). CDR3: CASSAGSGRTEAFF. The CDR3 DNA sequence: TGTGCCAGCAGCGCGGGCAGTGGGAGGACTGAAGCTTTCTTT.

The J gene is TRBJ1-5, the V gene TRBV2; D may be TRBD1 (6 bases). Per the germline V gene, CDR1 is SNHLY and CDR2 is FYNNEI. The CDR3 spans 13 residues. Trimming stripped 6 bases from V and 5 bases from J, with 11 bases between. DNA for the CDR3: TGTGCCAGCAGAGGAGGGGGGGATCAGCCCCAGCATTTT. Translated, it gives CASRGGGDQPQHF.

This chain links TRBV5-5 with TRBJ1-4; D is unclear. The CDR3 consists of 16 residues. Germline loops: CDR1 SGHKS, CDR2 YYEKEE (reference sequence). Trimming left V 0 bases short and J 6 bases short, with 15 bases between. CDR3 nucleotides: TGTGCCAGCAGCTTGGCCATGAGGTTAGCGTATGAAAAACTGTTTTTT. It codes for CASSLAMRLAYEKLFF. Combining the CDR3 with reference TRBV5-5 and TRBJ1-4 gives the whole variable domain DAGVTQSPTHLIKTRGQQVTLRCSPISGHKSVSWYQQVLGQGPQFIFQYYEKEERGRGNFPDRFSARQFPNYSSELNVNALLLGDSALYLCASSLAMRLAYEKLFFGSGTQLSVL.

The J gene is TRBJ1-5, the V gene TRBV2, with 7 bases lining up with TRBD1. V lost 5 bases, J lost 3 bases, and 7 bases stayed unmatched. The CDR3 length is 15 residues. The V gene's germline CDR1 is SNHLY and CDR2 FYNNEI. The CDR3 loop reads CASSSTGITNQPQHF. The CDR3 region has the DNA TGTGCCAGCAGTTCGACAGGGATTACCAATCAGCCCCAGCATTTT.

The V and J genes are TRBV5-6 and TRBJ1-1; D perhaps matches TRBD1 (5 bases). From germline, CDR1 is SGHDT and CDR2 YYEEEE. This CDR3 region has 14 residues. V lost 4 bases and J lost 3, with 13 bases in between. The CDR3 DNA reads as TGTGCCAGCAGCCTACACGGGACTTACACTGAAGCTTTCTTT. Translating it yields CASSLHGTYTEAFF.

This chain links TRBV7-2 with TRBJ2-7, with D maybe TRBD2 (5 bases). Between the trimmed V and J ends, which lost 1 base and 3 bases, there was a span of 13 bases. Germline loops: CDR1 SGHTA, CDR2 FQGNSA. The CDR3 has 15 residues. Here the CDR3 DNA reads TGTGCCAGCAGCTTAGGTCCGGGAATCGACTACGAGCAGTACTTC. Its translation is CASSLGPGIDYEQYF.

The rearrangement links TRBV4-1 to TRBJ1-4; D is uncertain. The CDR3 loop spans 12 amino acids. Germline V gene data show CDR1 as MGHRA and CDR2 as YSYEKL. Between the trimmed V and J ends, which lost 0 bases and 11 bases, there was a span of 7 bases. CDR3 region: CASSQDALKLFF. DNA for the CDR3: TGCGCCAGCAGCCAAGACGCACTTAAACTGTTTTTT.

As DNA, the CDR3 is TGTGCCTGGAGTCCCAGGGGGCACACTGAAGCTTTCTTT. Protein: CAWSPRGHTEAFF. The chain carries TRBV30 and TRBJ1-1; 8 bases match TRBD1. From germline, CDR1 is GTSNPN and CDR2 SVGIG (reference sequence). This CDR3 region has 13 residues. After removal of 2 bases from V and 3 bases from J, the junction contained 2 bases not matched to a gene.

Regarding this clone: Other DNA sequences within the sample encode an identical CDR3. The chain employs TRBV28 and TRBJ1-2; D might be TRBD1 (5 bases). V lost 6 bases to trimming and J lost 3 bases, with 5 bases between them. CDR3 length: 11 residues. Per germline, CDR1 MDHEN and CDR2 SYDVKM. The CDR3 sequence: CASSRDYGYTF. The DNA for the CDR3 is TGTGCCAGCAGCAGGGACTATGGCTACACCTTC.

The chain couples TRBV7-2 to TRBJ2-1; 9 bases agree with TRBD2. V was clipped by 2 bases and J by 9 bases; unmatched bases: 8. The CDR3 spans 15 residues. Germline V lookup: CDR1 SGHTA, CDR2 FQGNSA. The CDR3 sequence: CASSLSASGIGEQFF. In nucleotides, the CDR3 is TGTGCCAGCAGCTTATCGGCTAGCGGGATCGGTGAGCAGTTCTTC.

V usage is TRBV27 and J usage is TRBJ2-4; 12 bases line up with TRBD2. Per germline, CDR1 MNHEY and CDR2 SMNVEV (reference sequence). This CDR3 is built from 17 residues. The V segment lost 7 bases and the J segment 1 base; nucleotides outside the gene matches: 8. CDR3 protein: CASTLAGGPSAKNIQYF. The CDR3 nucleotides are TGTGCCAGCACGCTAGCGGGAGGGCCCAGCGCCAAAAACATTCAGTACTTC.

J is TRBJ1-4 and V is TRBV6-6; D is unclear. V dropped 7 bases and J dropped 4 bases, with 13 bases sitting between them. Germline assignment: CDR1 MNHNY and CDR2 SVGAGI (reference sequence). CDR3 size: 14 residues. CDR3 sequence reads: CASKARLSNEKLFF. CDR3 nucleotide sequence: TGTGCCAGCAAGGCGCGGCTAAGTAATGAAAAACTGTTTTTT.

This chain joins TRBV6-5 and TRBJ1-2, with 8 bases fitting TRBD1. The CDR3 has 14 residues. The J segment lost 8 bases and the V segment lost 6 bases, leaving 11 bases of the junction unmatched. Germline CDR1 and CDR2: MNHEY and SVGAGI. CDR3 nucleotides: TGTGCCAGCAGGGGAGAGTCCAGGGGGCGCGGCTACACCTTC. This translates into CASRGESRGRGYTF.

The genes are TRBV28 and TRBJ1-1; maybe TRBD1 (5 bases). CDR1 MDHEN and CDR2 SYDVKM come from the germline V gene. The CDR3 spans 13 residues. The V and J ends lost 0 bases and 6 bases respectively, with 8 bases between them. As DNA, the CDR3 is TGTGCCAGCAGTTTATGGGGGGAGGCTGAAGCTTTCTTT. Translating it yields CASSLWGEAEAFF.

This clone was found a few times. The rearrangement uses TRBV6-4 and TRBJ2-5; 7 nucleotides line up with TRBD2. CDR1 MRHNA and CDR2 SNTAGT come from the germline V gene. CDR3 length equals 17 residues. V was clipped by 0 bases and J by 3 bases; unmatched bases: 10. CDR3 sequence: CASSDSRRGFFEETQYF. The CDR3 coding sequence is TGTGCCAGCAGTGACTCTCGGCGGGGGTTTTTCGAAGAGACCCAGTACTTC.

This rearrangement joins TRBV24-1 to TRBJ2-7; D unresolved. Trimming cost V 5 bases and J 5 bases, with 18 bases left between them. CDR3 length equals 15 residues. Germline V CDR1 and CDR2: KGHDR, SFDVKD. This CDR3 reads CATSGRRSLLDEQYF. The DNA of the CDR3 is TGTGCCACCAGTGGTCGTCGCTCCCTCTTAGACGAGCAGTACTTC.

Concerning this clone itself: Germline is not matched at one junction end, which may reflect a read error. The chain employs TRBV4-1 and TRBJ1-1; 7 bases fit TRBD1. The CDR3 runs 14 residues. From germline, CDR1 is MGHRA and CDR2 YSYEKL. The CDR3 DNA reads TGCGCCAGCAGCCAATTCCTAACACCGGGACAGCGCCTCTTT. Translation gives CASSQFLTPGQRLF.

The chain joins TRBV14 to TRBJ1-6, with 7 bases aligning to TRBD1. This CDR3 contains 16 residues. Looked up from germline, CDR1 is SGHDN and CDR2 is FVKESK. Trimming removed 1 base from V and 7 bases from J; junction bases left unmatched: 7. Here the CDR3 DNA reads TGTGCCAGCAGCCAAGGAACCGGACAGGCCAATTCACCCCTCCACTTT. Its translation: CASSQGTGQANSPLHF.

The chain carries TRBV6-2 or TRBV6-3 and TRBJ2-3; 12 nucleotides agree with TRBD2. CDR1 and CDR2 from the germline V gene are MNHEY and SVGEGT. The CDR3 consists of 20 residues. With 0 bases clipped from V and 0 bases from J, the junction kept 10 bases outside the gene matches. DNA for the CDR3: TGTGCCAGCAGTTACTCGTCTAGCGGGAGGGCCGAATCGAGCACAGATACGCAGTATTTT. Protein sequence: CASSYSSSGRAESSTDTQYF.

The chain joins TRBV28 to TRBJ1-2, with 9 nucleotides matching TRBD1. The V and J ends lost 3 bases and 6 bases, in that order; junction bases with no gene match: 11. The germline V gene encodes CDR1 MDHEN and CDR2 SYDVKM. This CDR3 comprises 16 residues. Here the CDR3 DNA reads TGTGCCAGCAGTTTCCCCACGGGACAGGGACCCAATGGCTACACCTTC. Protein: CASSFPTGQGPNGYTF.

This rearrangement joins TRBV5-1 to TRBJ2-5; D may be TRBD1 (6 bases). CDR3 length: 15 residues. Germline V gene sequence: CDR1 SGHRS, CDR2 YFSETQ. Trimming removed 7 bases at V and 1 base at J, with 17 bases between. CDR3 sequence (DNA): TGCGCCAGCTCGGACAGTCGCCACTCCCAAGAGACCCAGTACTTC. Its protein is CASSDSRHSQETQYF.

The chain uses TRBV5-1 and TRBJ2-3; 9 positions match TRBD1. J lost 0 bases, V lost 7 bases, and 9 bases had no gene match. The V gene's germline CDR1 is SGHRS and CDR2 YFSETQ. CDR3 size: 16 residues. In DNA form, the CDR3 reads TGCGCCAGCCGCCGAGGGACAGGGCAGAGCACAGATACGCAGTATTTT. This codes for CASRRGTGQSTDTQYF. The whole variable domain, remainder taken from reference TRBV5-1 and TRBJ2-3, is KAGVTQTPRYLIKTRGQQVTLSCSPISGHRSVSWYQQTPGQGLQFLFEYFSETQRNKGNFPGRFSGRQFSNSRSEMNVSTLELGDSALYLCASRRGTGQSTDTQYFGPGTRLTVL.

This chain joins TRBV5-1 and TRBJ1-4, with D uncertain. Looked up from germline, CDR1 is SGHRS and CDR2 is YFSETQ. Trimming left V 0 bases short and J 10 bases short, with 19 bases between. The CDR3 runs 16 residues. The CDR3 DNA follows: TGCGCCAGCAGCTTGGAAGTATTCACGGAGCGTGGAAAACTGTTTTTT. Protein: CASSLEVFTERGKLFF. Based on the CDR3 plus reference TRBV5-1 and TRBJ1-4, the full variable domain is KAGVTQTPRYLIKTRGQQVTLSCSPISGHRSVSWYQQTPGQGLQFLFEYFSETQRNKGNFPGRFSGRQFSNSRSEMNVSTLELGDSALYLCASSLEVFTERGKLFFGSGTQLSVL.

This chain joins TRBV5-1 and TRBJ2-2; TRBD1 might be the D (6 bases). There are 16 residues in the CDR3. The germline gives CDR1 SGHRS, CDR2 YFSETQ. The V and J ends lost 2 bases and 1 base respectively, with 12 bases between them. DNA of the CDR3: TGCGCCAGCAGCTTATCGGGGACACTGAACACCGGGGAGCTGTTTTTT. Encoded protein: CASSLSGTLNTGELFF.

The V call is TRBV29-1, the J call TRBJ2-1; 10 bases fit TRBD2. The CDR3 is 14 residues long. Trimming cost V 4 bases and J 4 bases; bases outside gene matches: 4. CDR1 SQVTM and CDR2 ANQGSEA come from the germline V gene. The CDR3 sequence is CSVVGAGGYNEQFF. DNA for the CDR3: TGCAGCGTTGTGGGAGCGGGAGGGTACAATGAGCAGTTCTTC.